This T cell receptor beta chain emerged from a study of siplizumab effects on memory and regulatory T cells. On this clone: Its antigen is currently unknown.

Findings and caveats of the study: Naive T cells seemed more diverse than memory cells and seemed major alloresponse contributors. Mappable CD4+ clones that were alloreactive averaged roughly 66% Treg-derived with siplizumab versus 25% to 30% in controls. Siplizumab produced a significant reduction in alloreactive sequences that were traceable to unstimulated CD4+ memory cells. Proliferating CD4+ or CD8+ clones, roughly 75-96% of them, lacked an assignable naive or memory phenotype.

CDR1 SGDLS and CDR2 YYNGEE come from the germline V gene. CDR3 length: 15 amino acids. V shed 0 bases and J 3 bases; nucleotides not matched to a gene: 4. Produced via immunoSEQ multiplex PCR; TCRdb's table is partial and in-frame only. Of approximately 46,000 clones listed, over 90% are singletons. The TCR sequence derives from a human donor in good health. J is TRBJ2-7 and V is TRBV9; 9 nucleotides line up with TRBD1. Sequenced: CD8+ T cells sorted from blood. As DNA, the CDR3 is TGTGCCAGCAGCGTAGGGACAGGGGTTTTCTACGAGCAGTACTTC. This sequence encodes CASSVGTGVFYEQYF.